One T cell receptor (beta chain) is described in this entry. What antigen it recognizes has not been identified. Qualities for individual bases were not recorded, and no much larger clone is one base off. This sample stems from a study of cytomegalovirus exposure and HLA in healthy donors (dated by TCRdb to about 2017). General notes on the study: An earlier analysis of roughly 500 of the donors reported approximately 270 Gb of sequence data and about 100 million unique TCR beta sequences from 150 million to 200 million T cells. The number of typed donors differed by locus: roughly 629-630 for A, B, C, DRB1 and DQB1; approximately 520 for DQA1; approximately 610 for DPA1; and 450 to 480 for DPB1. HLA typing included class I and class II loci at four-digit resolution. All discovery cohort repertoires had been generated on a single sequencing platform. Donor age, sex, ethnicity and CMV serostatus were compiled together with the repertoire data. Among over 350 genotyped donors of the cohort, an average of roughly 240,000 unique TCR beta nucleotide sequences were sequenced per donor, approximately 20% of them non-productive. Among the roughly 390 genotyped donors, roughly 80% belonged to the genetic ancestry cluster associated with self-reported Caucasian donors. To predict cytomegalovirus infection status, the study brought together high-throughput TCR immunosequencing, statistical association of individual TCRs with disease status, and machine learning. A later analysis re-analyzed previously published TCR beta repertoires from about 600 donors and added high-resolution HLA genotyping to study TCR occurrence patterns. The study was designed to test whether signatures of past pathogen exposure could be identified by cataloging public T cell receptors. To decide whether each TCR beta V gene segment behaved as functional or pseudogenic, an earlier analysis of some 600 of the donors relied on high-throughput TCR beta sequencing. A separate validation cohort of over a hundred different subjects was used in addition to the roughly 700-subject first cohort. The study profiled the T cell repertoires of 500 to 800 subjects by immunosequencing and related them to cytomegalovirus serostatus. Because of strong linkage in the cohort, five DR-DQ haplotypes were treated as single units for association and clustering. In the later analysis, no new phenotypic data were used to find candidate immune exposures; instead, reliance was placed on TCR beta sequences and their occurrence across donors. An early release that covered about 600 HLA-typed donors contained 300 to 350 gigabases of sequencing data and tens of millions of unique TCR sequences. A later genetic analysis took genome-wide SNP genotypes for about three fifths of the 666 donors and used that subset as a discovery cohort.

In total, roughly 670 healthy bone marrow donors made up the cohort. Cohort members were all nominally healthy when sampled, although unrecorded immune exposures were likely present. The donor was CMV seronegative and was included in the group of about 400 seronegative cohort members. Every donor gave a peripheral blood sample, and the peripheral blood mononuclear cells from that sample were used for TCR beta sequencing. The Qiagen DNeasy Blood Extraction Kit was used to extract genomic DNA from the blood cell samples. Libraries were made using the immunoSEQ multiplex PCR assay. For the multiplex PCR, a mixture combining 60 forward primers for TCR Vbeta segments and 13 reverse primers for TCR Jbeta segments was used. The CDR3 region of rearranged TCR beta genes was amplified from genomic DNA with a multiplex PCR assay. The Illumina HiSeq System was used to sequence the amplified TCR beta libraries as 87-base-pair reads. Turning to the authors' computational methods: Across the 670 or so repertoires, a later analysis counted roughly 77 million unique TCR beta chains, about 10 million of which were shared by at least two donors. To remove PCR and sequencing errors, raw reads were error-corrected and collapsed into unique sequences using a nearest-neighbor algorithm that merged closely related sequences. CDR3 sequences were aligned to IMGT reference sequences to assign V, D and J gene segments. Each retained sequence needed at least a six-nucleotide match to both a V gene segment and a J gene segment. A rearrangement was called productive if the CDR3 had no stop codons and remained in frame with V and J, and every other rearrangement was called non-productive. CDR3 was defined according to IMGT convention as the region running from the second conserved V-encoded cysteine to the conserved J-encoded phenylalanine. Sequences without an unambiguous match to a single V gene segment were excluded from the earlier analysis of almost 600 of the donors. An earlier analysis of a few hundred of the donors classified V segments as functional when productive rearrangements were above 56.7% and as segregating when the standard deviation between donors was above 5%. To diagnose cytomegalovirus status from the catalog of TCR beta chain sequences, a statistical classification framework was built. In a later analysis, V and J genes were assigned by comparing TCR nucleotide sequences against IMGT/GENE-DB human TR gene sequences. The TCRdist pipeline was used in a later analysis to assign CDR3 sequences and most-parsimonious VDJ recombination scenarios. In a later analysis, each TCR beta chain was defined by its CDR3 amino acid sequence together with its V-gene family, and reads lacking a unique V-gene family were excluded. To address suspected cross-contamination and a sequencing artifact, a later analysis removed 592 highly shared, low-generation-probability nucleotide sequences. For each public chain, a later analysis derived a clonal expansion index from normalized ranks of inferred template counts within each repertoire. In a later analysis, generation probabilities were computed with a VDJ recombination model fitted to out-of-frame rearrangements, and the resulting probabilities were checked against IGoR. Hypergeometric tests were used in a later analysis to score TCR-TCR, TCR-HLA and TCR-CMV co-occurrence, with a repertoire-size bias correction applied to the TCR pairs. In a later analysis, false discovery rates were estimated by permuting HLA or CMV assignments 20 times. In a later analysis, co-occurring TCRs were grouped with DBSCAN, and TCRdist sequence similarity was added when clustering was performed within HLA-allele-positive subsets. For co-occurrence clustering, repertoires with fewer than 30,000 or more than 120,000 public chains were excluded, along with roughly 5 repertoires with anomalous nucleotide sharing. Imported from immuneACCESS, the table was reduced by TCRdb to in-frame sequences with V and J called. These copies leave out some clones; in studies compared against another copy, an unresolved V gene accounts for under half, and the cause of the remainder is not known. The D gene and trimming were derived from the DNA, and the V and J assignments and clone size from that table. The table for this sample lists approximately 150,000 clones; roughly 68% of them were counted only once. Approximately 4.2% of the sample rests with the top ten.

The study at large found these results: The presence/absence analyses assumed that sequencing depth was roughly uniform across donors, and that assumption may not be true. Compared with equally common non-associated chains, HLA-associated TCR beta chains in a later analysis were more clonally expanded and had lower generation probabilities. A cluster of highly shared sequence variants was judged likely to be a technical artifact of the sequencing pipeline. A later analysis found that TCR association rates varied across HLA loci, with DRB1 alleles showing the most associated TCRs and HLA-C alleles the fewest. According to a later genetic analysis, donors in an Asian-associated ancestry cluster had fewer N-insertions in productive TCRs than the roughly 700-donor mean. In this cohort, only TCR beta chains were sequenced, and detectable features were limited by the absence of alpha or paired-chain data. In vitro tests confirmed that a few of the cytomegalovirus-associated TCR beta chains recognize cytomegalovirus antigens. Correlated functional status among segregating V segments might be attributable to linkage disequilibrium, but an unknown experimental factor could not be ruled out. In a later analysis, several top co-occurrence clusters were reported to appear linked to parvovirus B19, influenza, CMV and Epstein-Barr virus. It was suggested by the authors that the approach could potentially be generalized to other disease states and immunological phenotypes. A later analysis found that most CMV-associated TCR beta chains appeared HLA-restricted, with HLA associations seemingly driven largely by CMV exposure. A further reported finding was that TCR beta sequences accurately predicted the HLA-A and HLA-B alleles for most subjects in the first cohort. A later analysis associated approximately 17,000 TCR beta sequences with specific HLA alleles at a false discovery rate of 0.05. In a later genetic analysis, a missense DCLRE1C variant was associated with V-gene and J-gene trimming of TCR beta chains, and the association was replicated in an independent cohort. For the cohort, immune exposure information was limited to CMV serostatus. The earlier analysis of about 600 of the donors excluded some 15 rarely observed V segments, including chromosome 9 orphons, because counts were too low. The 87-base-pair reads could not distinguish some IMGT-functional V segments, including TRBV6-2 and TRBV6-3, so those segments were excluded. In an earlier analysis of about 600 of the donors, most TCR beta V segments appeared in productive rearrangements about 90% or about 30% of the time, broadly matching IMGT annotations. The classifier was reported to diagnose cytomegalovirus status with high specificity and sensitivity in both the original and validation cohorts. A total of roughly 160 TCR beta chains were listed by the study as associated with cytomegalovirus. When HLA alleles, especially DR and DQ, strongly co-occurred, TCR associations were difficult to assign to individual alleles. Most TCR sequences were seen in very few donors, while some public TCRs were found in many individuals. Because HLA typing was unavailable for some donors at each locus, only the typed subset was used in association tests.

The V end gives up 0 bases and the J end 10 bases, leaving 7 bases in the junction not matched to a gene. From the cysteine up to the phenylalanine, the CDR3 has a length of 15 residues. Only the CDR3 portion is preserved as DNA: 45 bases, with reading frame beginning at the first base. Reading the germline V gene (reference sequence) gives CDR1 LNHNV and CDR2 YYDKDF. Sequencing was carried out using PBMCs. This TCR derives from a man between 60 and 75 years old in good health and CMV-seronegative. The chain is assembled from TRBV15 and TRBJ2-1; 9 central bases correspond to TRBD2. The DNA sequence is TGTGCCACCAGCAGAGATCGCGTTAGCGGGAGAGAGCAGTTCTTC. This sequence encodes CATSRDRVSGREQFF. The reference TRBV15 and TRBJ2-1 proteins fill in what lies around the CDR3, so the full variable domain reads DAMVIQNPRYQVTQFGKPVTLSCSQTLNHNVMYWYQQKSSQAPKLLFHYYDKDFNNEADTPDNFQSRRPNTSFCFLDIRSPGLGDTAMYLCATSRDRVSGREQFFGPGTRLTVL.